This T cell receptor beta chain derives from a study of blood T cell repertoires in COVID-19. Across the study: COVID-19 samples, acute and convalescent, were from the United States, Italy and Spain. Sources were T cells, B-cell-depleted T cells, or PBMCs; the material itself was cDNA or gDNA.

The CDR3 contains 16 residues. From germline, CDR1 is MNHEY and CDR2 SVGAGI. V was cut by 0 bases and J by 0 bases, with 6 bases left in between. Per the original data handling: Reference gene primer amplification gave estimated nucleated cell counts. Clones were sequenced by immunoSEQ multiplex PCR, and TCRdb holds only the in-frame ones, with some missing. The V and J calls and clone size come from that table; D and trimming were worked out from the DNA. Altogether 200,000 or so clones are present, just under 85% being singletons, with the ten largest covering approximately 0.99%. Recruited during active infection, patients (from Seattle) were subsequently followed longitudinally.

The chain uses TRBV6-5 and TRBJ2-6; D gene uncertain. The TCR comes from a man in his sixties with COVID-19, enrolled during active disease. Material for sequencing was peripheral blood. Written as DNA, the CDR3 is TGTGCCAGCAGTTACTCGAGGATCTCTGGGGCCAACGTCCTGACTTTC. It codes for CASSYSRISGANVLTF.